This TCR beta chain was found in a study of technical replicates of blood from a handful of donors. The method was immunoSEQ multiplex PCR; TCRdb's version includes in-frame clones alone and lacks a portion of them. The sample lists around 70,000 clones, about 94% occurring once. V was pared by 4 bases and J by 7 bases, with 18 bases between. Germline V lookup: CDR1 SGDLS, CDR2 YYNGEE. This CDR3 is 15 amino acids long. The sample was T cells isolated from PBMCs. This rearrangement joins TRBV9 to TRBJ1-5; D might be TRBD1 (6 bases). The receptor's source is a human donor in good health. In DNA, the CDR3 is TGTGCCAGCAGCACCGGGGAGGGGGGACGCCAGCCCCAGCATTTT. Translated, it gives CASSTGEGGRQPQHF.